The 13 T cell receptor beta chains given below trace back to one sample, sequenced in a study of tumor-infiltrating lymphocytes in primary liver carcinoma. Total RNA amounting to around 530 ng was the source from which TCR beta cDNA was made with a constant-region primer. Modified slightly, ARM-PCR produced TCR beta libraries over three nested multiplex PCR rounds. TRBV1-TRBV30 forward primers and a C-beta reverse primer were used in the first two PCR rounds, which each ran for 10 cycles. Using its own MiXCR run on the multiplex PCR reads, TCRdb lists one record per CDR3 protein. The sample lists about 99,000 distinct CDR3 sequences, around 63% occurring once. Both RNA and DNA were isolated together from about 21-30 mg of bulk tissue that had not been sorted. The sequencing sample was made of liver tumor tissue from sampling region 5. The sample's subset: tumor region T5, tumor centre. These receptors originate from a woman aged 55 to 70 with primary liver carcinoma and hepatitis B virus infection.

The V and J genes are TRBV6-5 and TRBJ2-1, with 7 positions matching TRBD1. The trim removed 11 bases at V and 7 bases at J, leaving 14 bases unmatched. Per the germline V gene, CDR1 is MNHEY and CDR2 is SVGAGI. The CDR3 is 14 residues long. The CDR3 DNA follows: TGTGCCGGCAAGCAGGATAGGGGGCGGAATGAGCAGTTCTTC. The encoded protein is CAGKQDRGRNEQFF.

With respect to this clonotype: Possible read error: a much larger clone is one base away. This chain links TRBV5-4 with TRBJ2-2; possibly TRBD2 for D (5 bases). Per the germline V gene, CDR1 is SGHNT and CDR2 is YYREEE (reference sequence). Trimming took 6 bases from V and 0 from J, leaving 18 bases between them. This CDR3 region has 17 residues. As DNA, the CDR3 is TGTGCCAGCAACCCTACTGTGAGGGCTTCGAACACCGGGGAGCTGTTTTTT. Translated, it gives CASNPTVRASNTGELFF.

J is TRBJ2-7 and V is TRBV4-1; 8 nucleotides match TRBD2. This CDR3 comprises 15 residues. CDR1 and CDR2 from the germline V gene are MGHRA and YSYEKL. V gave up 9 bases and J gave up 2 bases; unmatched junction bases: 12. The CDR3, as DNA: TGCGCCAGTCGCCCCCGGGAGGGCCCAACCTACGAGCAGTACTTC. This codes for CASRPREGPTYEQYF.

As regards this clonotype: Relative to the germline gene, one junction end is altered; a read error may explain this. The chain links TRBV10-1 to TRBJ2-4; D ambiguous. Germline CDR1 and CDR2: WNHNN and SYGVQD (reference sequence). The CDR3 has 11 residues. DNA of the CDR3: TGCGCCGCCCAACCCAGGAACACTCAGTACTTC. Amino acid sequence: CAAQPRNTQYF.

This clonotype was seen only once. This may be a read error, as it is one base from a much larger clone. This chain connects TRBV11-2 to TRBJ2-7; D might be TRBD2 (5 bases). V lost 5 bases, J lost 2 bases, and 13 bases lay in between. The germline gives CDR1 SGHAT, CDR2 FQNNGV. This CDR3 has 14 residues. In nucleotides, the CDR3 is TGTGCCAGCAGCCACGAGACTACCACCTACGAGCAGTACTTC. Its translation is CASSHETTTYEQYF.

The count of this clonotype is one. J is TRBJ1-6 and V is TRBV20-1; 8 nucleotides line up with TRBD1. After removal of 3 bases from V and 7 bases from J, the junction contained 8 bases not matched to a gene. The CDR3 runs to 15 residues. Per the germline V gene, CDR1 is DFQATT and CDR2 is SNEGSKA (reference sequence). CDR3 amino acids: CSASGSGGQNSPLHF. CDR3 DNA sequence: TGCAGTGCTAGCGGGTCAGGGGGCCAGAATTCACCCCTCCACTTT.

Comments on this clonotype: Because it lacks the conserved phenylalanine or tryptophan at the end, this CDR3 is likely a read error. CDR3 loop: CASSSDGTSGSPEQYL. The CDR3 region has the DNA TGTGCCAGCAGCTCAGACGGGACTAGCGGGAGTCCCGAACAGTACCTC. The chain recombines TRBV13 with TRBJ2-7, with 14 positions matching TRBD2. Germline values: CDR1 PRHDT, CDR2 FYEKMQ (reference sequence). The ends lost 4 bases at V and 10 bases at J; junction bases unmatched: 12. The CDR3 contains 16 residues.

This clonotype occurred many times. This chain uses TRBV5-6 with TRBJ1-2; D is unclear. The length of the CDR3 is 13 residues. In germline, CDR1 is SGHDT, CDR2 YYEEEE. Deletions cut 4 bases from V and 4 bases from J, with 11 bases between. CDR3 DNA sequence: TGTGCCAGCAGCCGAACATCGAGCTATGGCTACACCTTC. The encoded protein is CASSRTSSYGYTF.

Note on this clonotype: The germline gene is not matched at one end of the junction; a read error may be the cause. The chain employs TRBV6-6 and TRBJ1-5; no clear D gene. Germline lookup yields CDR1 MNHNY and CDR2 SVGAGI (reference sequence). The length of the CDR3 is 14 residues. The DNA for the CDR3 is TGTGCCAGCAGTTACGATAGGGCGGATCAGTCCCAGCATTTT. This codes for CASSYDRADQSQHF.

In its sample, this clonotype was seen many times. CDR3 DNA: TGTGCCAGCAGTGAAATGCCTAACTATGGCTACACCTTC. It specifies CASSEMPNYGYTF. The chain joins TRBV6-1 to TRBJ1-2; no clear D. V shed 2 bases and J shed 0 bases, with 4 bases lying between them. Per germline, CDR1 MNHNS and CDR2 SASEGT. The CDR3 covers 13 residues.

This clonotype was found many times. V is TRBV12-3 or TRBV12-4 and J is TRBJ1-1; 10 positions agree with TRBD1. The CDR3 loop spans 15 amino acids. After removal of 1 base from V and 5 bases from J, the junction contained 4 bases not matched to a gene. This CDR3 reads CASSLGDRGQTEAFF. The CDR3 DNA is TGTGCCAGCAGTTTAGGGGACAGGGGCCAGACTGAAGCTTTCTTT.

About this clonotype itself: A read error may account for a junction end that differs from germline. This chain's CDR3 is CVSGQVGTNYGYTF. The CDR3 DNA is TGTGTCAGCGGCCAAGTTGGGACTAACTATGGCTACACCTTC. The rearrangement uses TRBV4-2 and TRBJ1-2; D is unresolved. CDR1 is LGHNA, CDR2 YNFKEQ, per germline. The CDR3 spans 14 residues.

In the case of this clonotype: An end of the junction differs from the germline gene, which may be a read error. The rearrangement joins TRBV6-5 to TRBJ1-6; D perhaps matches TRBD1 (6 bases). This CDR3 is built from 15 residues. Germline CDR1 is MNHEY and CDR2 is SVGAGI. Here the CDR3 reads CASSLTGTRNSPIHF. CDR3 DNA sequence: TGTGCCAGCAGTCTTACCGGGACAAGGAACTCACCCATCCACTTT.